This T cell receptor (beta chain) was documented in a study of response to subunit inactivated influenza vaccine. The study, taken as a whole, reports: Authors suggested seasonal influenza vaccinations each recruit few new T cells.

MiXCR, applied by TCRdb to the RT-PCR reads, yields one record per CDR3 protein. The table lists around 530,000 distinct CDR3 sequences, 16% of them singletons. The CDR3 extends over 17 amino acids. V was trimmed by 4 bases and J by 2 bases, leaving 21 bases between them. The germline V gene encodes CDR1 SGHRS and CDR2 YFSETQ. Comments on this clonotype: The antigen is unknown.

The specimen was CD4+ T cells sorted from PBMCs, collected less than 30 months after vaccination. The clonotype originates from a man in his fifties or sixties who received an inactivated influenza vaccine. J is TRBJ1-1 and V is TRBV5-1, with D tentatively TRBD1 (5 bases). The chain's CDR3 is CASSPGPVLSFNTEAFF. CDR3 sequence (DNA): TGCGCCAGCAGCCCGGGACCGGTCCTATCCTTTAACACTGAAGCTTTCTTT.